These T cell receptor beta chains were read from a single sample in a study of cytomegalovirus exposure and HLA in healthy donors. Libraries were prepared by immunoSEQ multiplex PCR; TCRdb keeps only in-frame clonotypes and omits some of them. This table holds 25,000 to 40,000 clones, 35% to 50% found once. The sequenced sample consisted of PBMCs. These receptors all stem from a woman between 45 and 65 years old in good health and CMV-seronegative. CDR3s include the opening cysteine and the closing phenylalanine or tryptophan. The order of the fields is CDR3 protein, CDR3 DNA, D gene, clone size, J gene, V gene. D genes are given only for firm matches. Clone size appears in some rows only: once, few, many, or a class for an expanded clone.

CASSDAEAGELFF,TGTGCCAGCAGTGACGCGGAGGCCGGGGAGCTGTTTTTT,-,-,TRBJ2-2,TRBV6-4
CASSPPPASGINEQFF,TGTGCCAGCTCACCACCTCCGGCTAGCGGAATCAATGAGCAGTTCTTC,TRBD2,-,TRBJ2-1,TRBV18
CASSPGAGGTLPYEQYF,TGTGCCAGCAGCCCCGGGGCGGGAGGGACGCTTCCCTACGAGCAGTACTTC,TRBD2,-,TRBJ2-7,TRBV7-9
CASMNRVTGELFF,TGTGCCAGTATGAACCGCGTCACCGGGGAGCTGTTTTTT,-,few,TRBJ2-2,TRBV19
CASSYSGLLAHTEAFF,TGTGCCAGCAGTTACTCGGGGCTTCTGGCGCACACTGAAGCTTTCTTT,-,-,TRBJ1-1,TRBV6-5
CASSLLVSGVHNEQFF,TGTGCCAGCTCCCTCCTGGTATCCGGGGTACACAATGAGCAGTTCTTC,-,few,TRBJ2-1,TRBV18
CASSEALLGRGETQYF,TGTGCCAGCAGTGAAGCGCTTCTGGGGAGGGGGGAGACCCAGTACTTC,-,-,TRBJ2-5,TRBV2
CASSSQGGVNYGYTF,TGCGCCAGCAGCTCACAGGGTGGGGTCAACTATGGCTACACCTTC,-,-,TRBJ1-2,TRBV5-1
CASSSPGGLDGYTF,TGTGCCAGCAGTTCTCCAGGGGGCTTGGATGGCTACACCTTC,TRBD1,few,TRBJ1-2,TRBV6-1
CASSYFDRGVHIQYF,TGTGCCAGCAGTTATTTCGACAGGGGGGTGCACATTCAGTACTTC,TRBD1,-,TRBJ2-4,TRBV6-5
CASSEDRAYSNQPQHF,TGTGCCAGCAGTGAAGACAGGGCCTATAGCAATCAGCCCCAGCATTTT,-,-,TRBJ1-5,TRBV2
CASARLGYEQYF,TGTGCCAGCGCCAGACTAGGGTACGAGCAGTACTTC,-,-,TRBJ2-7,TRBV7-9
CASSPRGAGNYGYTF,TGTGCCAGCAGCCCCAGGGGGGCGGGGAACTATGGCTACACCTTC,TRBD1,once,TRBJ1-2,TRBV28
CASTVSYGYTF,TGTGCCAGTACGGTGAGCTATGGCTACACCTTC,-,few,TRBJ1-2,TRBV2
CAWRVTNTDTQYF,TGTGCCTGGAGAGTGACTAACACAGATACGCAGTATTTT,-,-,TRBJ2-3,TRBV30
CASSYDRETTEAFF,TGTGCCAGCAGTTACGACAGGGAGACCACTGAAGCTTTCTTT,TRBD1,-,TRBJ1-1,TRBV6-5
CASSPGTRDYEQYF,TGTGCCAGCTCACCTGGGACTCGGGACTACGAGCAGTACTTC,-,few,TRBJ2-7,TRBV18
CASSSIDRGREKLFF,TGTGCCAGCAGCTCAATCGACAGGGGGCGTGAAAAACTGTTTTTT,TRBD1,few,TRBJ1-4,TRBV9
CASSFTGQGHNEQFF,TGTGCCAGCAGCTTCACGGGACAGGGCCACAATGAGCAGTTCTTC,TRBD1,few,TRBJ2-1,TRBV5-4
CATSRDYRGQGYEQYF,TGTGCCACCAGCAGAGATTATCGGGGACAGGGTTACGAGCAGTACTTC,TRBD1,few,TRBJ2-7,TRBV15
CASSLGTYYEQYF,TGTGCCAGCAGCCTTGGGACTTACTACGAGCAGTACTTC,-,once,TRBJ2-7,TRBV7-9
CASSPTGSNQPQHF,TGTGCCAGCAGCCCGACAGGTAGCAATCAGCCCCAGCATTTT,-,-,TRBJ1-5,TRBV28
CASSTDRRDEQYF,TGTGCCAGCAGCACGGACAGAAGGGACGAGCAGTACTTC,-,-,TRBJ2-7,TRBV6-1
CASEDRPNGYTF,TGTGCCAGCGAGGACAGACCGAATGGCTACACCTTC,-,few,TRBJ1-2,TRBV6-1
CASRRPDRDYEQYF,TGTGCCAGCAGGCGCCCGGACAGGGACTACGAGCAGTACTTC,TRBD1,-,TRBJ2-7,TRBV6-5
CASSFLTGANTEAFF,TGTGCCAGCAGCTTCCTGACAGGGGCGAACACTGAAGCTTTCTTT,TRBD1,-,TRBJ1-1,TRBV5-6
CASSLGRDSEQYF,TGCGCCAGCAGTTTGGGACGGGATTCCGAGCAGTACTTC,-,-,TRBJ2-7,TRBV5-1
CASGLGGGTEAFF,TGTGCTAGTGGTTTGGGGGGGGGCACTGAAGCTTTCTTT,-,-,TRBJ1-1,TRBV12-5
CASSKTSSETQYF,TGTGCCAGCAGTAAGACTAGTTCGGAGACCCAGTACTTC,-,few,TRBJ2-5,TRBV2
CASSGGLEQYF,TGTGCCAGCTCAGGGGGTTTAGAGCAGTACTTC,TRBD1,few,TRBJ2-7,TRBV2
CASSETGTGVLGGQEPQHF,TGTGCCAGCAGTGAAACCGGGACAGGGGTGTTAGGAGGTCAAGAGCCCCAGCATTTT,TRBD1,-,TRBJ1-5,TRBV2
CASTLRQGGEAFF,TGTGCCAGCACCTTGCGACAGGGTGGTGAAGCTTTCTTT,TRBD1,few,TRBJ1-1,TRBV6-1
CASSLAPGGGGYEQYF,TGCGCCAGCAGCTTGGCCCCAGGGGGCGGTGGGTACGAGCAGTACTTC,TRBD1,-,TRBJ2-7,TRBV5-1
CASSLISWREAYNEQFF,TGTGCCAGCAGCCTGATTTCCTGGCGGGAGGCCTACAATGAGCAGTTCTTC,TRBD2,-,TRBJ2-1,TRBV7-9
CASTLGQGLGTQYF,TGTGCCAGCACCCTGGGACAGGGATTAGGTACGCAGTATTTT,TRBD1,-,TRBJ2-3,TRBV11-2
CASSVGGTLGEQFF,TGTGCCAGCAGCGTAGGAGGAACGCTCGGTGAGCAGTTCTTC,-,-,TRBJ2-1,TRBV9
CASSLGAGGGYEQYF,TGCGCCAGCAGCTTGGGGGCAGGGGGCGGGTACGAGCAGTACTTC,TRBD1,few,TRBJ2-7,TRBV5-1
CASSLDSGRAYEQYF,TGTGCCAGCAGTTTAGATAGCGGGAGGGCCTACGAGCAGTACTTC,TRBD2,-,TRBJ2-7,TRBV27
CASSEAPGQGVYGYTF,TGTGCCAGCAGTGAAGCCCCGGGACAGGGGGTCTATGGCTACACCTTC,TRBD1,-,TRBJ1-2,TRBV6-1
CASSLSPRSAEQYF,TGTGCCAGCAGCCTGTCCCCTAGGTCAGCCGAGCAGTACTTC,-,-,TRBJ2-7,TRBV9
CASSATGKADTQYF,TGTGCCAGCAGCGCGACAGGGAAGGCAGATACGCAGTATTTT,TRBD1,-,TRBJ2-3,TRBV6-6
CASSFDSTSGFYEQYF,TGTGCCAGCAGCTTTGACAGCACTAGCGGATTCTACGAGCAGTACTTC,TRBD2,few,TRBJ2-7,TRBV11-2